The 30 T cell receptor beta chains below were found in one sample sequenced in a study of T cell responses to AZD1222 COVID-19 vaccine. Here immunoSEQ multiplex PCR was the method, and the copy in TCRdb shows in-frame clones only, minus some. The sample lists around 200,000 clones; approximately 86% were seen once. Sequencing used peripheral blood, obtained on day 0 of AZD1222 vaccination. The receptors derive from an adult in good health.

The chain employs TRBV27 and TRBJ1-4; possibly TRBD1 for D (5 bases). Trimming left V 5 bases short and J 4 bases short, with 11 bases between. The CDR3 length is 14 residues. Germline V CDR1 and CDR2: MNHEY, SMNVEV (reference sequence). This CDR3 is CASSLGASNEKLFF. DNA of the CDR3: TGTGCCAGCAGTCTAGGGGCCAGTAATGAAAAACTGTTTTTT.

CDR3 in amino acids: CASSPPIKGGTEAFF. CDR3 coding DNA: TGCGCCAGCAGCCCCCCAATCAAGGGTGGGACTGAAGCTTTCTTT. The chain employs TRBV4-1 and TRBJ1-1, with D uncertain. Trimming shortened V by 4 bases and J by 5 bases, and 17 bases separated the two germline ends. The germline V gene has CDR1 MGHRA and CDR2 YSYEKL. This CDR3 has 15 residues.

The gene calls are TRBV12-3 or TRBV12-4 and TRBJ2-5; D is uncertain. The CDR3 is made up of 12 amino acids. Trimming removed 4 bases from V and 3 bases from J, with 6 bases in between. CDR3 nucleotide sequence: TGTGCCAGCAGTTCTGGGGAAGAGACCCAGTACTTC. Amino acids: CASSSGEETQYF.

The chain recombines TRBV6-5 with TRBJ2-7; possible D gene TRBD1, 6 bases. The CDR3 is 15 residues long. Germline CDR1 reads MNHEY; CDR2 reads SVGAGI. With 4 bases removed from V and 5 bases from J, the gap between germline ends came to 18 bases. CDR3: CASSLAGTLGNEQYF. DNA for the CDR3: TGTGCCAGCAGTTTGGCCGGGACACTAGGGAACGAGCAGTACTTC.

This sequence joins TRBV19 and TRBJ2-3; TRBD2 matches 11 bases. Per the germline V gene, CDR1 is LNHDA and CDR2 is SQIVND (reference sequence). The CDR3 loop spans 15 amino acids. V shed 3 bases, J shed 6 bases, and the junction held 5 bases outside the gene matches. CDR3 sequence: CASSIIAGGPDTQYF. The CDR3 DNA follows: TGTGCCAGTAGTATTATAGCGGGAGGGCCGGATACGCAGTATTTT. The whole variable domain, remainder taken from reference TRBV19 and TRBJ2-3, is DGGITQSPKYLFRKEGQNVTLSCEQNLNHDAMYWYRQDPGQGLRLIYYSQIVNDFQKGDIAEGYSVSREKKESFPLTVTSAQKNPTAFYLCASSIIAGGPDTQYFGPGTRLTVL.

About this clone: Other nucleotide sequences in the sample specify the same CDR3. In nucleotides, the CDR3 is TGTGCCAGCAGCTTGGAGGCCGGAAACACCATATATTTT. Protein: CASSLEAGNTIYF. V gene TRBV11-2 combines with J gene TRBJ1-3, with D unclear. Per the germline V gene, CDR1 is SGHAT and CDR2 is FQNNGV. Trimming removed 3 bases at V and 4 bases at J, with 7 bases between. The CDR3 spans 13 residues. Full variable domain (remainder filled in from reference TRBV11-2 and TRBJ1-3): EAGVAQSPRYKIIEKRQSVAFWCNPISGHATLYWYQQILGQGPKLLIQFQNNGVVDDSQLPKDRFSAERLKGVDSTLKIQPAKLEDSAVYLCASSLEAGNTIYFGEGSWLTVV.

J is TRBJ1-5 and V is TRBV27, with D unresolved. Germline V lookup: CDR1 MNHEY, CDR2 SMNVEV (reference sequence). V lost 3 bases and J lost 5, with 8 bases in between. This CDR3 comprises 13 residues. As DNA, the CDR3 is TGTGCCAGCAGTTTCTGGGGAGATCAGCCCCAGCATTTT. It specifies CASSFWGDQPQHF.

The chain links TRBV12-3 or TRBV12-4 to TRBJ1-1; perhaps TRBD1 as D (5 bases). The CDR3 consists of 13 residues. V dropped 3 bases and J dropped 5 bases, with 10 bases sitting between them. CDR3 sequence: CASSLGRGTEAFF. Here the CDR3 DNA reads TGTGCCAGCAGTTTGGGACGAGGGACTGAAGCTTTCTTT.

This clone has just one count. The CDR3: CASPPDNRYEQYF. Written as DNA, the CDR3 is TGTGCCAGCCCACCGGACAACCGCTACGAGCAGTACTTC. The chain couples TRBV6-5 to TRBJ2-7; perhaps TRBD1 as D (5 bases). Germline CDR1 reads MNHEY; CDR2 reads SVGAGI. V was pared by 8 bases and J by 3 bases, with 14 bases between. This CDR3 region has 13 residues.

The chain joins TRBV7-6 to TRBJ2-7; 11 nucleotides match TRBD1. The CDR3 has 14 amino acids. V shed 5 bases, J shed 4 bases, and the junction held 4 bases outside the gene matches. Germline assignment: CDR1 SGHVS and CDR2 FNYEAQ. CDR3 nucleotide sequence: TGTGCCAGCAGCGGTGGACAGGGGGCTTACGAGCAGTACTTC. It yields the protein CASSGGQGAYEQYF.

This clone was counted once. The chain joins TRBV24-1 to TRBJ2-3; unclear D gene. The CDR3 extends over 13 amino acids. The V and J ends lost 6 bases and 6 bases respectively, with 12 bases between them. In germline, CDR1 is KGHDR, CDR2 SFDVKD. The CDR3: CATSPPNKDTQYF. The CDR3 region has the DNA TGTGCCACCAGTCCCCCTAACAAGGATACGCAGTATTTT.

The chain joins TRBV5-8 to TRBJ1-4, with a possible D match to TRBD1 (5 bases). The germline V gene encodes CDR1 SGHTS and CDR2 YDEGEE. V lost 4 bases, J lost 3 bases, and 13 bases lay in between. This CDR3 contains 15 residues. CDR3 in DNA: TGTGCCAGCAGCCCCCTCAGGGAACCTAATGAAAAACTGTTTTTT. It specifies CASSPLREPNEKLFF.

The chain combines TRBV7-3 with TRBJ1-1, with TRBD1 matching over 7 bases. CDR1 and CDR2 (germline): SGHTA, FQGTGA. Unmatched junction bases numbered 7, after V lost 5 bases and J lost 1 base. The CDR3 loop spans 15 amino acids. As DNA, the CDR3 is TGTGCCAGCAGCCCTCTGACAGGGCAGAACACTGAAGCTTTCTTT. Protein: CASSPLTGQNTEAFF.

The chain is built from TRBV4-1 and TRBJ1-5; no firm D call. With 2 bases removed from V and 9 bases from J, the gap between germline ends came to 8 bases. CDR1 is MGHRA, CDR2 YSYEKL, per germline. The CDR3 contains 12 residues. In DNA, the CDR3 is TGCGCCAGCAGCCAATTATTAGGGCCCCAGCATTTT. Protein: CASSQLLGPQHF.

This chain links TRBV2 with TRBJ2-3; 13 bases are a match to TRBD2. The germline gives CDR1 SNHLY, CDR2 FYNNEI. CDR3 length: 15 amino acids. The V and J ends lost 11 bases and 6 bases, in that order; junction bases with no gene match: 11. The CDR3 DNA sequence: TGTGCCCTTCCTGTGACTAGCGGGGGGCCCGATACGCAGTATTTT. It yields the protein CALPVTSGGPDTQYF.

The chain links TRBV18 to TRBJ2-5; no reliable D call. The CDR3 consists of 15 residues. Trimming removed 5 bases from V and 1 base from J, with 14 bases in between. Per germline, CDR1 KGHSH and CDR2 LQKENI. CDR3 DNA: TGTGCCAGCTCAGTCCCCCCAGCGACCCAAGAGACCCAGTACTTC. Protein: CASSVPPATQETQYF.

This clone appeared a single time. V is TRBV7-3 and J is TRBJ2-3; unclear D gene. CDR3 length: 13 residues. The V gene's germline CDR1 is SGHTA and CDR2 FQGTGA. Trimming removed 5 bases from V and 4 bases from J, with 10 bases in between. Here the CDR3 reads CASSVSGPDTQYF. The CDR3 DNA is TGTGCCAGCAGCGTCTCCGGGCCAGATACGCAGTATTTT.

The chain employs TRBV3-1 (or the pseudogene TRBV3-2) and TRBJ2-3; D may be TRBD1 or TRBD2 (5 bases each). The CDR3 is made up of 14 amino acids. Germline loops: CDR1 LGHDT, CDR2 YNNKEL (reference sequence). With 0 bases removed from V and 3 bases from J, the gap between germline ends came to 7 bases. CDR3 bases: TGTGCCAGCAGCCAAGATGGGGGAACAGATACGCAGTATTTT. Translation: CASSQDGGTDTQYF.

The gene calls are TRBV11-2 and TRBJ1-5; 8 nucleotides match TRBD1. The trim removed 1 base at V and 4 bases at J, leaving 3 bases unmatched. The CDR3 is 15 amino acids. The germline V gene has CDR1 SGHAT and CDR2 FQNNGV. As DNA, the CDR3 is TGTGCCAGCAGCTTAGGGACAGGGATGAATCAGCCCCAGCATTTT. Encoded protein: CASSLGTGMNQPQHF. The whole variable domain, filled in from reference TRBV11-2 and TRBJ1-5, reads EAGVAQSPRYKIIEKRQSVAFWCNPISGHATLYWYQQILGQGPKLLIQFQNNGVVDDSQLPKDRFSAERLKGVDSTLKIQPAKLEDSAVYLCASSLGTGMNQPQHFGDGTRLSIL.

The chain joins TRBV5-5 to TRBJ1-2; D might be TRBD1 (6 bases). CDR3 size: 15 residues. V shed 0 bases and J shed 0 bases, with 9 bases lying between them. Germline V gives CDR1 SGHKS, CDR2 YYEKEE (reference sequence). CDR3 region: CASSLDRDPNYGYTF. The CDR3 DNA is TGTGCCAGCAGCTTGGACAGGGACCCTAACTATGGCTACACCTTC.

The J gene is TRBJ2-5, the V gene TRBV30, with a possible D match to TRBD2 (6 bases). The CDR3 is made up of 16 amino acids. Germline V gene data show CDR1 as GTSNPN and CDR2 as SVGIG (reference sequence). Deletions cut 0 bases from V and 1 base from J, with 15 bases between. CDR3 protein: CAWSVGLRSVQETQYF. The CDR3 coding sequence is TGTGCCTGGAGTGTGGGACTCCGTAGTGTCCAAGAGACCCAGTACTTC.

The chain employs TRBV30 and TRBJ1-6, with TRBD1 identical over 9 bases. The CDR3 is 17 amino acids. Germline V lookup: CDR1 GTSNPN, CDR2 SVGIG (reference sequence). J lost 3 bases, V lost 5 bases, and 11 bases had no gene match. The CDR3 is CAWAGQGRVDYNSPLHF. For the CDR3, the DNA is TGTGCCTGGGCCGGACAGGGGCGCGTAGACTATAATTCACCCCTCCACTTT.

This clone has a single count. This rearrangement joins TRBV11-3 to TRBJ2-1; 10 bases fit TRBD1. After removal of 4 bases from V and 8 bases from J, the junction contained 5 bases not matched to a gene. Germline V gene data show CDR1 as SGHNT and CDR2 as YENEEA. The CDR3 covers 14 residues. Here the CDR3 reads CASSSRQGADEQFF. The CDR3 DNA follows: TGTGCCAGCAGCTCCCGACAGGGGGCCGATGAGCAGTTCTTC.

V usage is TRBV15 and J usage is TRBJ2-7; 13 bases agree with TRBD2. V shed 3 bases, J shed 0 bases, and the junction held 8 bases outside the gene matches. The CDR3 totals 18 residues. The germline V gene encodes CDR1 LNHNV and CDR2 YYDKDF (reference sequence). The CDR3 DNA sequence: TGTGCCACCAGCAGTGTGGGACTAGCGGGGCCATACTCCTACGAGCAGTACTTC. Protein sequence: CATSSVGLAGPYSYEQYF.

In DNA, the CDR3 is TGCGCCAGCAGCCAAGCGGCTAACTATGGCTACACCTTC. Residues: CASSQAANYGYTF. The V call is TRBV4-3, the J call TRBJ1-2; D is unresolved. Germline lookup yields CDR1 LGHNA and CDR2 YSLEER. This CDR3 has 13 residues. V lost 1 base and J 0 bases, leaving 3 bases between the germline ends.

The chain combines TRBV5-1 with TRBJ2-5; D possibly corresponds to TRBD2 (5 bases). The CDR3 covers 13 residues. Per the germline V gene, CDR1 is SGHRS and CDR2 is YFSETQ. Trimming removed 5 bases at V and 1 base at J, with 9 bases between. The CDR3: CASRPGSQETQYF. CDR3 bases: TGCGCCAGCAGACCGGGATCCCAAGAGACCCAGTACTTC.

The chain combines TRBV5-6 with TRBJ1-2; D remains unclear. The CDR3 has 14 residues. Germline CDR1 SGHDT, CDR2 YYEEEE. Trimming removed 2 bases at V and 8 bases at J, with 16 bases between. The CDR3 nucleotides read TGTGCCAGCAGCTTTGTTGATCCCTCACGGGGCTACACCTTC. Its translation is CASSFVDPSRGYTF.

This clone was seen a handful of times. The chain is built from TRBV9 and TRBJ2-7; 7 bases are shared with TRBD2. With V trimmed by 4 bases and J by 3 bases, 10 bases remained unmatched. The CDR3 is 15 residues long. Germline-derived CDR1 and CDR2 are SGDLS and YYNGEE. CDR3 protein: CASSLYPGTNYEQYF. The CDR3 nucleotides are TGTGCCAGCAGCCTATACCCCGGGACTAACTACGAGCAGTACTTC. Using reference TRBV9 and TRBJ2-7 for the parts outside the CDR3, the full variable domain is DSGVTQTPKHLITATGQRVTLRCSPRSGDLSVYWYQQSLDQGLQFLIQYYNGEERAKGNILERFSAQQFPDLHSELNLSSLELGDSALYFCASSLYPGTNYEQYFGPGTRLTVT.

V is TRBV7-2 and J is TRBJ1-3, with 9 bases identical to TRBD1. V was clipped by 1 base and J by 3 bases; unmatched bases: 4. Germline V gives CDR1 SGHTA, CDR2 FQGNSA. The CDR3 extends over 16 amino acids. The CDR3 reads CASSLGDRGFGNTIYF. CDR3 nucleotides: TGTGCCAGCAGCTTAGGAGACAGGGGGTTTGGAAACACCATATATTTT. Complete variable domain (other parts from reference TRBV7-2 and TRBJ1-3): GAGVSQSPSNKVTEKGKDVELRCDPISGHTALYWYRQSLGQGLEFLIYFQGNSAPDKSGLPSDRFSAERTGGSVSTLTIQRTQQEDSAVYLCASSLGDRGFGNTIYFGEGSWLTVV.

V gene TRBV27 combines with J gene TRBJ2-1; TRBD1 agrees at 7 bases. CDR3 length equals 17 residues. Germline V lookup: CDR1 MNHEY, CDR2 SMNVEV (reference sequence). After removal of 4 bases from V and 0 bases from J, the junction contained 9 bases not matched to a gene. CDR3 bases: TGTGCCAGCAGTTCCATGGACAGGATTAGCTCCTACAATGAGCAGTTCTTC. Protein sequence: CASSSMDRISSYNEQFF.